These T cell receptor beta chains were read from a single sample in a study of blood T cells in healthy people across ages. TCRdb redid the calling of the 5' RACE reads with MiXCR, one entry per CDR3 protein. The table lists some 1.4 million distinct CDR3 sequences, 35% to 45% of them singletons, with roughly 7.9% in the top ten. Sequenced material: blood. These receptors all stem from a woman aged 18-30 years in good health. The CDR3 runs from the conserved cysteine through the conserved F or W. D genes are given only for firm matches. Clone size, where shown, is once, few, many, or a class for clones that have expanded.

d_call j_call clone_size v_call cdr3_nt cdr3_aa
. TRBJ1-5 . TRBV18 TGTGCCAGCTCCACGGGGGGAGATCAGCCCCAGCATTTT CASSTGGDQPQHF
TRBD2 TRBJ2-1 . TRBV7-2 TGTGCCAGCACCAAGGGACTAGCGGCCAACAATGAGCAGTTCTTC CASTKGLAANNEQFF
. TRBJ2-7 . TRBV6-5 TGTGCCAGCAGTTCTACCCCGACAGGAGGGATCGAGCAGTACTTC CASSSTPTGGIEQYF
. TRBJ1-2 once TRBV6-6 TGTGCCAGCAGTTTATCAAAGATCTATGGCTACACCTTC CASSLSKIYGYTF
. TRBJ2-1 few TRBV6-4 TGTGCCAGCAGCCTAGCTAGCTCCGGGCACAATGAGCAGTTCTTC CASSLASSGHNEQFF
TRBD1 TRBJ2-3 . TRBV5-1 TGCGCCAGCAGCGTGGGAACAGGGGGATCAGATACGCAGTATTTT CASSVGTGGSDTQYF
TRBD1 TRBJ2-7 few TRBV9 TGTGCCAGCAGCGTCGGGACAGATCTAGTCGAGCAGTACTTC CASSVGTDLVEQYF
. TRBJ1-1 few TRBV21-1 TGTGCCAGTAGCTCGGGACGGGGGAACACTGAAGCTTTCTTT CASSSGRGNTEAFF
. TRBJ1-1 . TRBV6-2/TRBV6-3 TGTGCCAGCACCCTCCCCGACAGCCTATACACTGAAGCTTTCTTT CASTLPDSLYTEAFF
. TRBJ1-1 few TRBV4-2 TGTGCCAGCAGCCAATTAGCGGGCTCCGTTCGGGGGAACACTGAAGCTTTCTTT CASSQLAGSVRGNTEAFF
. TRBJ1-1 few TRBV7-3 TGTGCCAGCAGCTTCCATTTGAACACTGAAGCTTTCTTT CASSFHLNTEAFF
TRBD2 TRBJ2-1 . TRBV3-1 TGTGCCAGCACCACGGTTGGCGGGAGGGAATACAATGAGCAGTTCTTC CASTTVGGREYNEQFF
. TRBJ1-6 . TRBV5-1 TGCGCCAGCAGCTTGGGAGACAGGTTCACCCTCCACTTT CASSLGDRFTLHF
. TRBJ2-5 . TRBV7-3 TGTGCCTCCAACGACGGGAACCAAGAGACCCAGTACTTC CASNDGNQETQYF
. TRBJ2-5 . TRBV15 TGTGCCACCAGCATCCGAAATTGGACAGCCCAGGAGACCCAGTACTTC CATSIRNWTAQETQYF
. TRBJ2-5 . TRBV6-1 TGTGCCAGCAGCCCTCTAGTGCAACAAGAGACCCAGTACTTC CASSPLVQQETQYF
. TRBJ1-1 few TRBV4-1 TGCGCCAGCAGCCAAGATCCAGGGGAGAACACTGAAGCTTTCTTT CASSQDPGENTEAFF
. TRBJ2-1 few TRBV29-1 TGCAGCGTTGCACCCTCTTGGGACACCTCCTACAATGAGCAGTTCTTC CSVAPSWDTSYNEQFF
TRBD1 TRBJ1-2 . TRBV12-3/TRBV12-4 TGTGCCAGCAGTTTAGGGTATACAGGGGACCGAGGCTACACCTTC CASSLGYTGDRGYTF
TRBD2 TRBJ2-7 . TRBV10-1 TGCGCCAGCAGGCCTCAAGGAGCGGGAGAGAACGAGCAGTACTTC CASRPQGAGENEQYF
. TRBJ2-1 few TRBV3-1 TGTGCCAGCAGCCAACCCCCCGCGGGACAGACTTTTTACAATGAGCAGTTCTTC CASSQPPAGQTFYNEQFF
. TRBJ2-7 few TRBV28 TGTGCCAGCAGTTTCTCCTTTCCCGGGACAAATCCCTACGAGCAGTACTTC CASSFSFPGTNPYEQYF
. TRBJ2-1 few TRBV11-2 TGTGCCAGCAGCCCAGCCCCGATCGGAAATGAGCAGTTCTTC CASSPAPIGNEQFF
. TRBJ1-2 . TRBV6-1 TGTGCCAGCATACTAGGGCCTTACTATGGCTACACCTTC CASILGPYYGYTF
. TRBJ2-4 . TRBV27 TGTGCCAGCAGCCGTCCAGGGGGGCAAAACATTCAGTACTTC CASSRPGGQNIQYF
TRBD2 TRBJ2-3 . TRBV7-8 TGTGCCAGCAGCTTACTATGGACTAGCGGGGGGGCGGATACGCAGTATTTT CASSLLWTSGGADTQYF
TRBD1 TRBJ1-2 . TRBV7-2 TGTGCCAGCAGCTACCGGGACAGGGATAGCTACACCTTC CASSYRDRDSYTF
. TRBJ2-3 few TRBV10-2 TGCGCCAGCAGGGACTTAGGAATTAGCACAGATACGCAGTATTTT CASRDLGISTDTQYF
TRBD1 TRBJ2-4 . TRBV10-2 TGCGCCAGCAGGGGTGACAGGGGTCGAGGGCAGTACTTC CASRGDRGRGQYF
. TRBJ1-4 . TRBV20-1 TGCAGTGCTGGGGTTACTAATGAAAAACTGTTTTTT CSAGVTNEKLFF
. TRBJ2-7 . TRBV7-2 TGTGCCAGCAGTTTCGGAACGGGCGGGCAGTACTTC CASSFGTGGQYF
TRBD2 TRBJ2-1 . TRBV29-1 TGCAGCGCCGATCGGACTAGCGGGAATAATGAGCAGTTCTTC CSADRTSGNNEQFF
. TRBJ1-1 . TRBV28 TGTGCCAGCAGTCTCCCTCCAGGGGCCCGTACTGAAGCTTTCTTT CASSLPPGARTEAFF
TRBD1 TRBJ2-7 . TRBV20-1 TGCAGTGCTAGAGGACAGGGTCTTTCCTACGAGCAGTACTTC CSARGQGLSYEQYF
. TRBJ2-1 few TRBV20-1 TGCAGTGCTACCGGGAGAGGACGCAATGAGCAGTTCTTC CSATGRGRNEQFF
. TRBJ2-1 once TRBV4-2 TGTGCCCGCAGCCAAAGTAACGGGAACAATGAGCAGTTCTTC CARSQSNGNNEQFF
. TRBJ1-2 . TRBV7-2 TGTGCCAGCAGCTTAGGCAGGGTATCAGAGGGCTACACCTTC CASSLGRVSEGYTF
TRBD1 TRBJ1-1 . TRBV20-1 TGCAGTGCCCTCAGGGGGGTCGAGTCTGAAGCTTTCTTT CSALRGVESEAFF
. TRBJ1-4 . TRBV25-1 TGTGCCACAGGGGACCCTCTTGAAAAACTGTTTTTT CATGDPLEKLFF
. TRBJ1-4 . TRBV5-1 TGCGCCAGCAGCTTGGCCCTGCCGACCCGACTGGACGGTGAAAAACTGTTTTTT CASSLALPTRLDGEKLFF
TRBD2 TRBJ2-3 . TRBV20-1 TGCAGTGCTACGGGACTAGCGGGGTCAGATACGCAGTATTTT CSATGLAGSDTQYF
TRBD2 TRBJ2-3 few TRBV29-1 TGCAGCGTTGAGGGAGGGAGGGGCACAGATACGCAGTATTTT CSVEGGRGTDTQYF
TRBD2 TRBJ2-1 . TRBV5-4 TGTGCCAGCAGCTTATCCGGCGGGAGGAACTACAATGAGCAGTTCTTC CASSLSGGRNYNEQFF
. TRBJ2-3 few TRBV14 TGTGCCAGCAGCCAATTCCTCATCTCAGATACGCAGTATTTT CASSQFLISDTQYF
. TRBJ2-3 . TRBV6-4 TGTGCCAGCAGTGACCCACCCTTTTGGACAGATACGCAGTATTTT CASSDPPFWTDTQYF
TRBD2 TRBJ2-5 few TRBV12-5 TGTGCTAGTGGCCGCGGGGGTATTGACGAGACCCAGTACTTC CASGRGGIDETQYF
TRBD1 TRBJ1-5 few TRBV28 TGTGCCAGCAGTTCCCCTAAAGACAGGGATCAGCCCCAGCATTTT CASSSPKDRDQPQHF
. TRBJ1-3 . TRBV12-5 TGTGCTAGTGGATCAGGCGGAAACACCATATATTTT CASGSGGNTIYF
. TRBJ2-7 . TRBV5-1 TGCGCCAGCAGGGCCGGGGACATCGCCAACAATGAGCAGTACTTC CASRAGDIANNEQYF
. TRBJ2-1 few TRBV21-1 TGTGCCAGCAGCCAATTCCAGGGAAATGAGCAGTTCTTC CASSQFQGNEQFF
. TRBJ1-3 . TRBV7-9 TGTGCCAGCAGATACAGGGACTCCCCTGGAAACACCATATATTTT CASRYRDSPGNTIYF
. TRBJ2-2 . TRBV6-5 TGTGCCAGCAACAAACAGGGCGCCTTGAACACCGGGGAGCTGTTTTTT CASNKQGALNTGELFF
TRBD2 TRBJ2-5 few TRBV12-3/TRBV12-4 TGTGCCAGCAGGCTAGCGGGGAGCCAAGAGACCCAGTACTTC CASRLAGSQETQYF
TRBD2 TRBJ2-3 few TRBV5-5 TGTGCCAGCAGCTTGGCGGGGGCTAGCGGGGGAACAGATACGCAGTATTTT CASSLAGASGGTDTQYF
. TRBJ2-7 few TRBV6-5 TGTGCCAGCAATTCTGCAGGGGCCATGAAAGATTCCTACGAGCAGTACTTC CASNSAGAMKDSYEQYF